The 25 T cell receptor beta chains reported below all come from one sample, sequenced in a study of blood T cells in healthy people across ages. Together with a sample-barcoded 5' primer, a J-beta primer mix was included in a second PCR lasting about 6 to 11 cycles. TCRdb passed the 5' RACE reads through MiXCR, listing each CDR3 protein once. The sample records 1.5 million or so distinct CDR3 sequences, around two fifths being singletons. The sample comprised blood. The receptor set was obtained from a woman under 30 in good health.

The chain couples TRBV20-1 to TRBJ1-1, with 11 bases lining up with TRBD1. This CDR3 comprises 16 residues. V dropped 3 bases and J dropped 7; count of bases not matched to a gene: 13. Germline loops: CDR1 DFQATT, CDR2 SNEGSKA (reference sequence). This chain's CDR3 is CSASRPGQGAAGEAFF. The CDR3 DNA reads as TGCAGTGCTAGCCGACCAGGACAGGGGGCAGCCGGTGAAGCTTTCTTT.

The CDR3 DNA reads TGTGCCAGCAGCCAAGGGGCGGGTGAGAACACTGAAGCTTTCTTT. This translates into CASSQGAGENTEAFF. The V call is TRBV3-1, the J call TRBJ1-1; D uncertain. Germline-derived CDR1 and CDR2 are LGHDT and YNNKEL (reference sequence). This CDR3 contains 15 residues. Deletions cut 1 base from V and 1 base from J, with 10 bases between.

This clonotype was counted a few times. The CDR3 loop reads CAISEGRFTDTQYF. The CDR3 bases are TGTGCCATCAGTGAGGGCAGGTTCACAGATACGCAGTATTTT. The gene calls are TRBV10-3 and TRBJ2-3; D unclear. There are 14 residues in the CDR3. The ends were cut back, 2 bases at V and 2 bases at J, with 8 bases in the middle. The germline CDR1 and CDR2 sequences are ENHRY and SYGVKD.

The chain is built from TRBV5-1 and TRBJ2-5; D is unclear. The germline V gene has CDR1 SGHRS and CDR2 YFSETQ. This CDR3 region has 14 residues. Trimming left V 5 bases short and J 1 base short, with 12 bases between. The CDR3 DNA is TGCGCCAGCAGATCCAACCCCACCCAAGAGACCCAGTACTTC. Translating it yields CASRSNPTQETQYF.

The chain couples TRBV12-3 or TRBV12-4 to TRBJ2-1; the D is unclear. Trimming took 4 bases from V and 5 from J, leaving 9 bases between them. This CDR3 is 13 amino acids long. CDR3 in amino acids: CASSCTGDNEQFF. The CDR3 DNA reads TGTGCCAGCAGTTGTACCGGTGACAATGAGCAGTTCTTC.

The chain carries TRBV28 and TRBJ1-2, with no clear D. This CDR3 is 15 amino acids long. V lost 2 bases, J lost 2 bases, and 12 bases lay in between. CDR1 and CDR2 from the germline V gene are MDHEN and SYDVKM. In DNA, the CDR3 is TGTGCCAGCAGTTTACCGCGGGTCGCGAACTATGGCTACACCTTC. This gives the protein CASSLPRVANYGYTF.

DNA of the CDR3: TGCGCCAGCAGCCCGGAGCCGGGACTAGCGGGGCTCAATGAGCAGTTCTTC. It encodes CASSPEPGLAGLNEQFF. The chain recombines TRBV4-1 with TRBJ2-1, with 13 bases fitting TRBD2. Germline V CDR1 and CDR2: MGHRA, YSYEKL. The CDR3 contains 17 residues. V was pared by 4 bases and J by 6 bases, with 9 bases of the junction left unmatched.

The gene calls are TRBV3-1 and TRBJ2-3, with TRBD2 identical over 7 bases. Germline CDR1 is LGHDT and CDR2 is YNNKEL (reference sequence). This CDR3 region has 17 residues. The V gene end was trimmed by 0 bases and the J gene end by 2 bases; junction bases not matched to a gene: 8. The CDR3 DNA follows: TGTGCCAGCAGCCAAGAGGGTCTAGCGGACGCCACAGATACGCAGTATTTT. The encoded protein is CASSQEGLADATDTQYF.

The chain uses TRBV5-1 and TRBJ2-1; 8 nucleotides agree with TRBD2. The DNA end is more similar to TRBJ2-7, so the J call may be wrong. Germline loops: CDR1 SGHRS, CDR2 YFSETQ. This CDR3 has 17 residues. As DNA, the CDR3 is TGCGCCAGCAGCTTGGCTAAAGCGGGAGACGTCGACAATGAGCAGTACTTC. It translates to CASSLAKAGDVDNEQYF.

The rearrangement joins TRBV5-1 to TRBJ2-7, with D maybe TRBD1 (5 bases). Germline lookup yields CDR1 SGHRS and CDR2 YFSETQ. The CDR3 is 13 residues long. Trimming stripped 7 bases from V and 5 bases from J, with 16 bases between. CDR3: CASGDTGLDEQYF. DNA for the CDR3: TGCGCCAGCGGGGATACAGGCTTAGACGAGCAGTACTTC.

This clonotype was counted ten times or more. The chain recombines TRBV5-1 with TRBJ2-5; D is possibly TRBD2 (6 bases). The CDR3 covers 14 residues. V shed 2 bases and J shed 2 bases, with 10 bases lying between them. Germline V gene lookup returns CDR1 SGHRS and CDR2 YFSETQ. CDR3 in DNA: TGCGCCAGCAGCTTCGGAGGGGTACAAGAGACCCAGTACTTC. This translates into CASSFGGVQETQYF.

The chain carries TRBV4-1 and TRBJ1-5, with D maybe TRBD1 (5 bases). Trimming pared 0 bases from V and 0 bases from J, leaving 21 bases between. The germline V gene has CDR1 MGHRA and CDR2 YSYEKL. This CDR3 contains 20 residues. The DNA for the CDR3 is TGCGCCAGCAGCCAAGATCAATCAGGGAGGATTGGTTATAGCAATCAGCCCCAGCATTTT. It yields the protein CASSQDQSGRIGYSNQPQHF.

V and J are TRBV27 and TRBJ1-5; maybe TRBD1 (5 bases). The germline V gene has CDR1 MNHEY and CDR2 SMNVEV (reference sequence). The V gene lost 5 bases and the J gene lost 3 bases, with 14 bases spanning the gap. The CDR3 extends over 15 amino acids. The CDR3 DNA sequence: TGTGCCAGCAGTCATCTCCAGGGTAACAATCAGCCCCAGCATTTT. The encoded protein is CASSHLQGNNQPQHF.

The genes are TRBV24-1 and TRBJ1-2; D is unclear. The V and J ends lost 3 bases and 11 bases respectively, with 3 bases between them. Per germline, CDR1 KGHDR and CDR2 SFDVKD. This CDR3 is 9 amino acids long. This CDR3 reads CATSDIYTF. The CDR3 DNA reads as TGTGCCACCAGTGATATTTACACCTTC.

This clonotype was found a few times. The rearrangement joins TRBV6-6 to TRBJ1-5; D not certain. V was clipped by 7 bases and J by 4 bases, with 14 bases between them. This CDR3 is built from 14 residues. Germline CDR1 reads MNHNY; CDR2 reads SVGAGI (reference sequence). CDR3 in DNA: TGTGCCAGCATCTCCCGCGGGATTAATCAGCCCCAGCATTTT. This codes for CASISRGINQPQHF.

The V and J genes are TRBV7-2 and TRBJ2-3; TRBD2 matches at 9 bases. Germline V lookup: CDR1 SGHTA, CDR2 FQGNSA. This CDR3 spans 16 amino acids. With V trimmed by 1 base and J by 2 bases, 4 bases remained unmatched. The CDR3 sequence: CASSLVRGGDTDTQYF. CDR3 nucleotide sequence: TGTGCCAGCAGCTTAGTGCGCGGGGGGGACACAGATACGCAGTATTTT.

This chain joins TRBV7-6 and TRBJ1-1; a weak D match, TRBD1 (5 bases). Germline CDR1 is SGHVS and CDR2 is FNYEAQ. Trimming left V 5 bases short and J 4 bases short, with 14 bases between. The CDR3 extends over 14 amino acids. As DNA, the CDR3 is TGTGCCAGCAGCCTACCGTCAGGGTTCACTGAAGCTTTCTTT. It specifies CASSLPSGFTEAFF.

This chain uses TRBV29-1 with TRBJ1-1; D gene ambiguous. V lost 1 base to trimming and J lost 4 bases, with 10 bases between them. This CDR3 region has 13 residues. The germline gives CDR1 SQVTM, CDR2 ANQGSEA. In DNA form, the CDR3 reads TGCAGCGTTGAAGGGCTGGGCGGCACTGAAGCTTTCTTT. Translated, it gives CSVEGLGGTEAFF.

The rearrangement joins TRBV28 to TRBJ1-2, with TRBD1 matching 8 bases. Germline CDR1 MDHEN, CDR2 SYDVKM. V lost 6 bases and J lost 4; bases outside the gene matches: 4. The CDR3 consists of 13 residues. CDR3 protein: CASRITGGYGYTF. CDR3 in DNA: TGTGCCAGCAGAATAACAGGGGGCTATGGCTACACCTTC.

The rearrangement joins TRBV9 to TRBJ1-1; D remains ambiguous. Germline V CDR1 and CDR2: SGDLS, YYNGEE. Trimming removed 2 bases at V and 2 bases at J, with 7 bases between. This CDR3 region has 13 residues. The CDR3 here is CASSVADNTEAFF. For the CDR3, the DNA is TGTGCCAGCAGCGTGGCCGATAACACTGAAGCTTTCTTT.

A remark on this clonotype: One end of the junction does not line up with germline, which may come from a read error. The chain combines TRBV7-9 with TRBJ1-5; 8 bases map to TRBD1. The CDR3 covers 15 residues. The germline CDR1 and CDR2 sequences are SEHNR and FQNEAQ (reference sequence). CDR3 amino acids: CASSLGGTGGQPQHF. DNA for the CDR3: TGCGCCAGCAGCTTGGGGGGGACAGGCGGTCAGCCCCAGCATTTT. Filled out from reference TRBV7-9 and TRBJ1-5, the complete variable domain reads DTGVSQNPRHKITKRGQNVTFRCDPISEHNRLYWYRQTLGQGPEFLTYFQNEAQLEKSRLLSDRFSAERPKGSFSTLEIQRTEQGDSAMYLCASSLGGTGGQPQHFGDGTRLSIL.

The chain employs TRBV27 and TRBJ2-7, with D perhaps assigned TRBD1 or TRBD2 (5 bases each). Germline V gives CDR1 MNHEY, CDR2 SMNVEV (reference sequence). The CDR3 extends over 15 amino acids. The V end lost 4 bases, the J end lost 4 bases, and 17 bases lay between the germline ends. CDR3 nucleotides: TGTGCCAGCAGTTCGGGACGAGCGCATGTTTACGAGCAGTACTTC. It translates to CASSSGRAHVYEQYF.

This chain connects TRBV7-2 to TRBJ1-1, with 10 positions matching TRBD1. There are 17 residues in the CDR3. Trimming took 1 base from V and 0 from J; bases not matched to a gene: 5. Germline V gene sequence: CDR1 SGHTA, CDR2 FQGNSA. In DNA, the CDR3 is TGTGCCAGCAGCTTAGACGGGACAGGGGCGATGAACACTGAAGCTTTCTTT. Translated, it gives CASSLDGTGAMNTEAFF.

The V call is TRBV14, the J call TRBJ2-7; 7 bases line up with TRBD2. V dropped 4 bases and J dropped 6; count of bases not matched to a gene: 6. The length of the CDR3 is 13 residues. CDR1 SGHDN and CDR2 FVKESK come from the germline V gene. The CDR3 loop reads CASSRGLGREQYF. The DNA of the CDR3 is TGTGCCAGCAGCCGTGGACTAGGTCGCGAGCAGTACTTC. The full variable domain, rest sourced from reference TRBV14 and TRBJ2-7, is EAGVTQFPSHSVIEKGQTVTLRCDPISGHDNLYWYRRVMGKEIKFLLHFVKESKQDESGMPNNRFLAERTGGTYSTLKVQPAELEDSGVYFCASSRGLGREQYFGPGTRLTVT.

V gene TRBV4-1 combines with J gene TRBJ2-5; 8 bases align to TRBD2. Trimming at V came to 0 bases and at J to 1 base, leaving 4 bases not matched to a gene. The CDR3 has 16 amino acids. Germline V gene sequence: CDR1 MGHRA, CDR2 YSYEKL. CDR3 region: CASSQERGGFQETQYF. CDR3 nucleotides: TGCGCCAGCAGCCAAGAACGCGGGGGGTTCCAAGAGACCCAGTACTTC.